The present T cell receptor beta chain was sequenced within a study of cytomegalovirus exposure and HLA in healthy donors. Study-wide background: A later analysis reported the 130 or so validation repertoires used the same platform as the 550 to 800 first-cohort repertoires.

Remarks on this clone: What it binds is not known.

Generated by immunoSEQ multiplex PCR, the TCRdb table keeps only in-frame clones and is missing some. The repertoire holds tens of thousands of clones, with about 94% as singletons. Germline CDR1 is SGHRS and CDR2 is YFSETQ. The CDR3 length is 16 residues. Trimming cost V 6 bases and J 8 bases; bases outside gene matches: 11. Study-wide findings and caveats: In vitro checks showed that a few CMV-associated chains really do target CMV antigens. The listing of roughly 160 TCR beta chains classed them as cytomegalovirus-associated.

The material sequenced was PBMCs. V usage is TRBV5-1 and J usage is TRBJ2-1; 13 nucleotides match TRBD2. The TCR was taken from a man younger than 35 in good health and CMV-seropositive. The CDR3 DNA reads TGCGCCAGCAATCCTTGGACTAGCGGGGGTCGCGATGAGCAGTTCTTC. Its protein is CASNPWTSGGRDEQFF.